Shown below are 5 T cell receptor beta chains from a single sample sequenced in a study of response to subunit inactivated influenza vaccine. TCRdb ran MiXCR on the RT-PCR reads and lists one entry per CDR3 protein. In the table there are a few hundred thousand distinct CDR3 sequences, 10% to 11% of which are singletons. The sample in question was PBMCs from blood, obtained 40 to 50 days after vaccination. Receptors originate from a man aged 50 to 59 who received an inactivated influenza vaccine.

This clonotype appeared many times. The chain recombines TRBV29-1 with TRBJ2-1; D could derive from TRBD1 or TRBD2 (6 bases each). CDR1 is SQVTM and CDR2 is ANQGSEA in the germline V gene. The CDR3 totals 16 residues. V lost 4 bases and J 4 bases, leaving 20 bases between the germline ends. CDR3 amino acids: CSVVEGGAPLYNEQFF. Here the CDR3 DNA reads TGCAGCGTTGTCGAGGGGGGAGCACCGCTGTACAATGAGCAGTTCTTC.

The chain has TRBV9 and TRBJ2-1, with D possibly matching TRBD2 (6 bases). V lost 3 bases, J lost 2 bases, and 15 bases lay in between. This CDR3 spans 16 amino acids. Germline CDR1 reads SGDLS; CDR2 reads YYNGEE. The CDR3 loop reads CASSDSGEAAYNEQFF. CDR3 bases: TGTGCCAGCAGCGACAGTGGGGAGGCAGCCTACAATGAGCAGTTCTTC.

V gene TRBV7-9 combines with J gene TRBJ2-3, with D maybe TRBD2 (7 bases). From germline, CDR1 is SEHNR and CDR2 FQNEAQ (reference sequence). CDR3 length: 17 amino acids. The V gene lost 1 base and the J gene lost 6 bases, with 20 bases spanning the gap. The CDR3 DNA is TGTGCCAGCAGCTTAGTAACGTATCGCGGGGGCCCCGATACGCAGTATTTT. This gives the protein CASSLVTYRGGPDTQYF. The full variable domain, completed using reference TRBV7-9 and TRBJ2-3, is DTGVSQNPRHKITKRGQNVTFRCDPISEHNRLYWYRQTLGQGPEFLTYFQNEAQLEKSRLLSDRFSAERPKGSFSTLEIQRTEQGDSAMYLCASSLVTYRGGPDTQYFGPGTRLTVL.

The rearrangement uses TRBV29-1 and TRBJ1-1, with D possibly TRBD1 on 5 matching bases. The CDR3 has 16 amino acids. V dropped 6 bases and J dropped 2 bases, with 22 bases sitting between them. The germline V gene encodes CDR1 SQVTM and CDR2 ANQGSEA. The CDR3 region is CSVPNPSGAYNTEAFF. CDR3 nucleotide sequence: TGCAGCGTACCGAACCCATCCGGGGCCTACAACACTGAAGCTTTCTTT.

With regard to this clonotype: The junction shows a germline mismatch at one end, possibly a read error. The rearrangement joins TRBV3-1 to TRBJ2-2; no clear D. CDR3 size: 14 residues. In germline, CDR1 is LGHDT, CDR2 YNNKEL (reference sequence). The CDR3 here is CASSQVGNSGELFF. CDR3 DNA: TGTGCCAGCAGCCAAGTAGGCAACAGCGGGGAGCTGTTTTTT.